This T cell receptor beta chain emerged from a study of blood T cells in healthy people across ages. About this clonotype: Its antigen is currently unknown.

The CDR3 loop spans 16 amino acids. Germline CDR1 and CDR2: SGDLS and YYNGEE. V lost 5 bases and J lost 2; bases outside the gene matches: 7. Each sample yielded at least 5.5 micrograms of PBMC total RNA. Findings and limits, study-wide: Unsorted PBMCs prevented conclusive naive versus antigen-experienced comparison.

For the second PCR, which ran for roughly 7 to 11 cycles, a sample-barcoded 5' primer and a J-beta primer mix were used. Each CDR3 protein is one row after TCRdb ran MiXCR on the 5' RACE reads. The sample carries 800,000 to 900,000 distinct CDR3 sequences, approximately 67% recorded once. The sequence derives from a man aged 25 to 40 in good health. The V call is TRBV9, the J call TRBJ2-1, with TRBD2 matching 10 bases. Sequencing was carried out using blood. CDR3 DNA: TGTGCCAGCAGTCACCCGCTAGCGGGGGCCTACAATGAGCAGTTCTTC. This sequence encodes CASSHPLAGAYNEQFF.